The 26 T cell receptor beta chains in this list originate from one sample, sequenced in a study of blood T cell repertoires in COVID-19. Clones were sequenced by immunoSEQ multiplex PCR, and TCRdb holds only the in-frame ones, with some missing. The data contain under 150,000 clones, roughly 80% of them singletons. Material: peripheral blood. The receptors here all came from a woman aged 80 or over with acute or convalescent COVID-19.

This chain connects TRBV7-2 to TRBJ1-5; D is uncertain. The germline gives CDR1 SGHTA, CDR2 FQGNSA. V lost 1 base to trimming and J lost 6 bases, with 13 bases between them. CDR3 length: 15 residues. This CDR3 is CASSLGGIFGQPQHF. The CDR3 DNA reads TGTGCCAGCAGCTTAGGAGGGATCTTCGGTCAGCCCCAGCATTTT.

V gene TRBV9 combines with J gene TRBJ2-1, with D maybe TRBD2 (6 bases). CDR3 size: 16 residues. Germline values: CDR1 SGDLS, CDR2 YYNGEE. Trimming removed 1 base from V and 9 bases from J, with 20 bases in between. CDR3 in DNA: TGTGCCAGCAGCGTAAGCGGGCGGGGACTCGAGCGTGAGCAGTTCTTC. This gives the protein CASSVSGRGLEREQFF.

The chain is built from TRBV30 and TRBJ1-2; TRBD1 matches at 8 bases. The V gene end was trimmed by 3 bases and the J gene end by 4 bases; junction bases not matched to a gene: 22. Per germline, CDR1 GTSNPN and CDR2 SVGIG (reference sequence). CDR3 length: 19 amino acids. CDR3 nucleotide sequence: TGTGCCTGGAGCTCTGTAAGAAGGGCAGGGGGCTTTGTTACCTATGGCTACACCTTC. Protein sequence: CAWSSVRRAGGFVTYGYTF.

J is TRBJ1-4 and V is TRBV5-1; 10 bases map to TRBD1. The CDR3 runs to 16 residues. V was pared by 0 bases and J by 8 bases, with 7 bases of the junction left unmatched. In germline, CDR1 is SGHRS, CDR2 YFSETQ. The CDR3 reads CASSLGWTGGGEKLFF. CDR3 nucleotide sequence: TGCGCCAGCAGCTTGGGATGGACAGGGGGTGGGGAAAAACTGTTTTTT.

The table lists this clone with a count of one. The rearrangement uses TRBV5-6 and TRBJ2-4; the match to TRBD2 covers 8 bases. The junction had 8 bases not matched to a gene; V was cut back by 0 bases and J by 6 bases. CDR3 size: 16 residues. Germline values: CDR1 SGHDT, CDR2 YYEEEE. In nucleotides, the CDR3 is TGTGCCAGCAGCTTGGAACGAGCGGGAGTATCAAACATTCAGTACTTC. It translates to CASSLERAGVSNIQYF.

The table lists this clone with a few counts. The CDR3 sequence: CASSPAGLAENEQFF. CDR3 sequence (DNA): TGTGCCAGCAGCCCAGCGGGACTAGCGGAAAATGAGCAGTTCTTC. The rearrangement links TRBV5-4 to TRBJ2-1; 11 bases map to TRBD2. Germline CDR1 is SGHNT and CDR2 is YYREEE (reference sequence). CDR3 length equals 15 residues. The J segment lost 7 bases and the V segment lost 4 bases, leaving 7 bases of the junction unmatched.

V usage is TRBV4-1 and J usage is TRBJ1-5; the match to TRBD1 covers 7 bases. The CDR3 has 14 amino acids. Losses at the gene ends were 0 bases for V and 5 bases for J; bases not matched to a gene: 1. CDR1 is MGHRA, CDR2 YSYEKL, per germline. CDR3 nucleotides: TGCGCCAGCAGCCAAGAGCAGGGGGATCAGCCCCAGCATTTT. Encoded protein: CASSQEQGDQPQHF.

A few counts support this clone. The genes are TRBV5-8 and TRBJ2-7; 11 bases map to TRBD2. Germline-derived CDR1 and CDR2 are SGHTS and YDEGEE. The CDR3 runs to 15 residues. J gave up 4 bases and V 4 bases, and 7 bases lay outside the gene matches. CDR3 coding DNA: TGTGCCAGCAGCCGGGGACTAGCGGACTTTTACGAGCAGTACTTC. The encoded protein is CASSRGLADFYEQYF. The complete variable domain, with remaining parts taken from reference TRBV5-8 and TRBJ2-7, reads EAGVTQSPTHLIKTRGQQATLRCSPISGHTSVYWYQQALGLGLQFLLWYDEGEERNRGNFPPRFSGRQFPNYSSELNVNALELEDSALYLCASSRGLADFYEQYFGPGTRLTVT.

This clone was counted once. This rearrangement joins TRBV5-1 to TRBJ2-2; maybe TRBD1 (5 bases). Germline assignment: CDR1 SGHRS and CDR2 YFSETQ. This CDR3 region has 14 residues. V was trimmed by 0 bases and J by 5 bases, leaving 8 bases between them. In DNA, the CDR3 is TGCGCCAGCAGCTTGGCTCAGGGAACCGGGGAGCTGTTTTTT. Amino acid sequence: CASSLAQGTGELFF.

J is TRBJ2-5 and V is TRBV4-3; 10 nucleotides match TRBD2. V shed 0 bases, J shed 5 bases, and the junction held 12 bases outside the gene matches. Germline V CDR1 and CDR2: LGHNA, YSLEER. This CDR3 comprises 18 residues. The CDR3 coding sequence is TGCGCCAGCAGCCAAGATCGGGCTAGCGGGGGCCTTTCGGAGACCCAGTACTTC. Translating it yields CASSQDRASGGLSETQYF.

This chain links TRBV16 with TRBJ2-1; 13 bases fit TRBD2. After removal of 3 bases from V and 8 bases from J, the junction contained 7 bases not matched to a gene. CDR3 size: 16 residues. Germline assignment: CDR1 KGHSY and CDR2 FQNENV. This CDR3 reads CASSQGLAGFQDEQFF. CDR3 sequence (DNA): TGTGCCAGCAGCCAGGGACTAGCGGGGTTTCAGGATGAGCAGTTCTTC.

The chain combines TRBV14 with TRBJ2-1, with 9 positions matching TRBD2. In germline, CDR1 is SGHDN, CDR2 FVKESK. The V and J ends lost 1 base and 0 bases, in that order; junction bases with no gene match: 16. CDR3 size: 21 residues. The CDR3 sequence: CASSQVRGTLAGRDSYNEQFF. The CDR3, as DNA: TGTGCCAGCAGCCAAGTTAGGGGTACTCTAGCGGGACGGGACTCCTACAATGAGCAGTTCTTC.

The rearrangement joins TRBV9 to TRBJ2-2; tentatively, D is TRBD2 (6 bases). The CDR3 runs 16 residues. CDR1 is SGDLS and CDR2 is YYNGEE in the germline V gene. The V gene lost 4 bases and the J gene lost 6 bases, with 19 bases spanning the gap. The CDR3 loop is CASSLRGGARAGELFF. The DNA of the CDR3 is TGTGCCAGCAGCCTTCGGGGCGGGGCGAGGGCCGGGGAGCTGTTTTTT.

The rearrangement joins TRBV9 to TRBJ2-2, with 7 bases fitting TRBD2. V was clipped by 3 bases and J by 7 bases; unmatched bases: 6. The CDR3 sequence is 14 residues long. Germline CDR1 and CDR2: SGDLS and YYNGEE. As DNA, the CDR3 is TGTGCCAGCAGCGCCGGGAGGTCGGACGGGGAGCTGTTTTTT. Its translation: CASSAGRSDGELFF. Together with reference TRBV9 and TRBJ2-2, the CDR3 gives the full variable domain: DSGVTQTPKHLITATGQRVTLRCSPRSGDLSVYWYQQSLDQGLQFLIQYYNGEERAKGNILERFSAQQFPDLHSELNLSSLELGDSALYFCASSAGRSDGELFFGEGSRLTVL.

The gene calls are TRBV5-1 and TRBJ2-2; D is unresolved. Trimming pared 4 bases from V and 5 bases from J, leaving 18 bases between. The CDR3 totals 16 residues. Per germline, CDR1 SGHRS and CDR2 YFSETQ. The CDR3 DNA reads as TGCGCCAGCAGCCCGGATGGAGCCTCAAGGACCGGGGAGCTGTTTTTT. Its translation is CASSPDGASRTGELFF.

J is TRBJ2-5 and V is TRBV7-8; possible D gene TRBD1, 6 bases. The CDR3 has 12 residues. The V end lost 5 bases, the J end lost 4 bases, and 8 bases lay between the germline ends. Per germline, CDR1 SGHVS and CDR2 FQNEAQ. CDR3 nucleotide sequence: TGTGCCAGCAGCCGCAGGGGAGAGACCCAGTACTTC. It translates to CASSRRGETQYF.

CDR3 amino acids: CASGTGAYNEQFF. DNA of the CDR3: TGCGCCAGCGGGACAGGGGCCTACAATGAGCAGTTCTTC. The chain uses TRBV5-1 and TRBJ2-1, with 10 bases lining up with TRBD1. Germline CDR1 SGHRS, CDR2 YFSETQ. V shed 7 bases, J shed 2 bases, and the junction held 0 bases outside the gene matches. The CDR3 has 13 residues. The full variable domain, its missing parts supplied by reference TRBV5-1 and TRBJ2-1, is KAGVTQTPRYLIKTRGQQVTLSCSPISGHRSVSWYQQTPGQGLQFLFEYFSETQRNKGNFPGRFSGRQFSNSRSEMNVSTLELGDSALYLCASGTGAYNEQFFGPGTRLTVL.

The V gene is TRBV19, the J gene TRBJ2-7; 9 bases are a match to TRBD1. The length of the CDR3 is 16 residues. The junction had 13 bases not matched to a gene; V was cut back by 5 bases and J by 5 bases. The V gene's germline CDR1 is LNHDA and CDR2 SQIVND (reference sequence). Here the CDR3 DNA reads TGTGCCAGTAGTGCGAACAGGGGGCAGAACGGCGACGAGCAGTACTTC. Amino acid sequence: CASSANRGQNGDEQYF.

As for this clone: The same CDR3 also results from other DNA sequences found in this sample. V gene TRBV19 combines with J gene TRBJ1-1, with 10 bases identical to TRBD1. Germline V lookup: CDR1 LNHDA, CDR2 SQIVND (reference sequence). The CDR3 loop spans 16 amino acids. The J segment lost 0 bases and the V segment lost 3 bases, leaving 4 bases of the junction unmatched. DNA of the CDR3: TGTGCCAGTAGTATCAGGACAGGGGGTCTGAACACTGAAGCTTTCTTT. It encodes CASSIRTGGLNTEAFF.

The chain joins TRBV6-5 to TRBJ1-6, with D possibly being TRBD1 (5 bases). Germline CDR1 and CDR2: MNHEY and SVGAGI. V gave up 0 bases and J gave up 10 bases, with 13 bases separating them. CDR3 size: 15 residues. CDR3 DNA sequence: TGTGCCAGCAGTTACTCTCCGACAGTGGGCTCACCCCTCCACTTT. Translated, it gives CASSYSPTVGSPLHF.

The rearrangement uses TRBV7-8 and TRBJ1-1, with D possibly matching TRBD1 (5 bases). The CDR3 contains 14 residues. Germline loops: CDR1 SGHVS, CDR2 FQNEAQ. The V gene lost 1 base and the J gene lost 4 bases, with 10 bases spanning the gap. CDR3 loop: CASSLVQGRTEAFF. CDR3 bases: TGTGCCAGCAGCTTAGTCCAGGGCCGCACTGAAGCTTTCTTT.

This clone was seen just once. This chain joins TRBV28 and TRBJ1-1; a possible D gene is TRBD1 (6 bases). CDR1 is MDHEN, CDR2 SYDVKM, per germline. Trimming took off 5 bases at V and 1 base at J, with 17 bases between the two ends. This CDR3 has 16 amino acids. The CDR3 region has the DNA TGTGCCAGCAGTCCTCGCGGACAGTTAAGGAACACTGAAGCTTTCTTT. This sequence encodes CASSPRGQLRNTEAFF.

The rearrangement links TRBV27 to TRBJ2-7, with 13 bases lining up with TRBD2. Germline CDR1 reads MNHEY; CDR2 reads SMNVEV (reference sequence). Trimming at V came to 4 bases and at J to 4 bases, leaving 10 bases not matched to a gene. The CDR3 has 17 residues. The CDR3 protein is CASSSRTSGSYGYEQYF. The CDR3 DNA reads as TGTGCCAGCAGTTCCCGGACTAGCGGGAGCTATGGATACGAGCAGTACTTC.

This sequence joins TRBV4-1 and TRBJ1-5; maybe TRBD1 (6 bases). V was trimmed by 4 bases and J by 5 bases, leaving 21 bases between them. The CDR3 totals 17 residues. Germline CDR1 MGHRA, CDR2 YSYEKL. Here the CDR3 DNA reads TGCGCCAGCAGCCTCCTTACCGAGGGGGGGGGCGATCAGCCCCAGCATTTT. As protein: CASSLLTEGGGDQPQHF.

This clone was observed a single time. V and J are TRBV7-2 and TRBJ2-1; the match to TRBD2 covers 11 bases. This CDR3 region has 19 residues. Trimming cost V 3 bases and J 1 base; bases outside gene matches: 11. CDR1 and CDR2 from the germline V gene are SGHTA and FQGNSA. Here the CDR3 DNA reads TGTGCCAGCAGCTTCTTCCATTTCACTAGCGGGAGTTCCTACAATGAGCAGTTCTTC. Its protein product is CASSFFHFTSGSSYNEQFF.

The chain links TRBV19 to TRBJ2-3; D possibly corresponds to TRBD1 (6 bases). Germline CDR1 reads LNHDA; CDR2 reads SQIVND (reference sequence). V was shortened by 6 bases and J by 1 base, with 17 bases between the two germline ends. This CDR3 comprises 16 residues. CDR3 region: CASSLRDNLGTDTQYF. In nucleotides, the CDR3 is TGTGCCAGTAGCCTCAGGGACAATCTAGGCACAGATACGCAGTATTTT. Looking up the rest from reference TRBV19 and TRBJ2-3 gives the full variable domain: DGGITQSPKYLFRKEGQNVTLSCEQNLNHDAMYWYRQDPGQGLRLIYYSQIVNDFQKGDIAEGYSVSREKKESFPLTVTSAQKNPTAFYLCASSLRDNLGTDTQYFGPGTRLTVL.